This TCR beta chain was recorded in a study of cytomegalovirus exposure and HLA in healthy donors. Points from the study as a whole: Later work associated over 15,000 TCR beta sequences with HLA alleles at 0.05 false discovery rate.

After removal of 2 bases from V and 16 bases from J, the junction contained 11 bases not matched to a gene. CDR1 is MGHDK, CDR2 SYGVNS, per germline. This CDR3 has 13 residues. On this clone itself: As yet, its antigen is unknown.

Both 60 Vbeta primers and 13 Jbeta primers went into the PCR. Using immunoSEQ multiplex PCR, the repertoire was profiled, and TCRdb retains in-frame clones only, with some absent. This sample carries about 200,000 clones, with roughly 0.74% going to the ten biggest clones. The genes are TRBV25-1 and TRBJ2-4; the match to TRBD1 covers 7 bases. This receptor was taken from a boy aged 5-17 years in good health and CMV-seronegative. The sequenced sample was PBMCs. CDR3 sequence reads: CASSETGGGQDYF. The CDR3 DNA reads TGTGCCAGCAGTGAAACCGGTGGAGGACAGGATTACTTC. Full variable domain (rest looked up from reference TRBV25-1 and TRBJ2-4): EADIYQTPRYLVIGTGKKITLECSQTMGHDKMYWYQQDPGMELHLIHYSYGVNSTEKGDLSSESTVSRIRTEHFPLTLESARPSHTSQYLCASSETGGGQDYFGAGTRLSVL.